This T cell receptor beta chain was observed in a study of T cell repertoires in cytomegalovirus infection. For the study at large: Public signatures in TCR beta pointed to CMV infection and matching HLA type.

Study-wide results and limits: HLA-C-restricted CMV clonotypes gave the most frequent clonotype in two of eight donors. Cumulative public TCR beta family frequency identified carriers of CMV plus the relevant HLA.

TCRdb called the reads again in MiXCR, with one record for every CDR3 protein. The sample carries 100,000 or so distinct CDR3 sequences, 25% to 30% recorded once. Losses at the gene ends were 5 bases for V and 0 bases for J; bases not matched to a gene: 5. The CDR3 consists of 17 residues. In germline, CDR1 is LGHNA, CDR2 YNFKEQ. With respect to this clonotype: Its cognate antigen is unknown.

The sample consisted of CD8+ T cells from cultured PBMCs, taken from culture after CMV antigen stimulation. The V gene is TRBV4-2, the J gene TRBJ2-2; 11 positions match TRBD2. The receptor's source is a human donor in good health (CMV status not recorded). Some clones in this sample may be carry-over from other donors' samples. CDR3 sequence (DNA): TGTGCCAGCAGCTACGGACTAGCGGGCACGAACACCGGGGAGCTGTTTTTT. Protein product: CASSYGLAGTNTGELFF.